Described below is a single T cell receptor beta chain sequence and its context. This sample stems from a study of blood T cells in healthy people across ages. Combining a sample-barcoded 5' primer with a J-beta primer mix, a second PCR ran for about 7 to 11 cycles. TCRdb called the 5' RACE reads again in MiXCR, with one record for every CDR3 protein. This table has roughly 410,000 distinct CDR3 sequences, 52% appearing once. Germline V gives CDR1 SQVTM, CDR2 ANQGSEA. This CDR3 is 13 amino acids long. This chain connects TRBV29-1 to TRBJ2-1; D gene ambiguous. The better agreement between TRBJ2-7 and the DNA end casts doubt on the J call. The TCR originated in a man in his 60s in good health. Sequencing was done on a sample of blood. The CDR3 spells CSVVVGSYNEQYF. CDR3 DNA: TGCAGCGTTGTAGTAGGGTCCTACAATGAGCAGTACTTC.